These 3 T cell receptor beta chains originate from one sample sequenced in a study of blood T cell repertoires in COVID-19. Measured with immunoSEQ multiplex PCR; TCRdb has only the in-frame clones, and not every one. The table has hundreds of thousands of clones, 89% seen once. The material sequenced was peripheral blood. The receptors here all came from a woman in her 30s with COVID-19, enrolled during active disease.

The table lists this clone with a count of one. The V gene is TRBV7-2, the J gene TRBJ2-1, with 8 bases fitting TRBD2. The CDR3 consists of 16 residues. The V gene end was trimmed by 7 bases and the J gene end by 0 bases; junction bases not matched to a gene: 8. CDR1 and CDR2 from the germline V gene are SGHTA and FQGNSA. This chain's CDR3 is CASTRGGGGSYNEQFF. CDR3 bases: TGTGCCAGCACCCGGGGGGGCGGGGGCTCCTACAATGAGCAGTTCTTC.

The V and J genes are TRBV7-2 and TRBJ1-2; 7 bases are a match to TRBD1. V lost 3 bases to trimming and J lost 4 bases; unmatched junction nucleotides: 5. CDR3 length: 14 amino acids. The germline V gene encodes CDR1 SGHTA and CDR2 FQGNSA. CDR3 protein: CASSFSAGGYGYTF. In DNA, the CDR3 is TGTGCCAGCAGCTTCTCGGCAGGGGGCTATGGCTACACCTTC.

CDR3 coding DNA: TGTGCCAGCAGCTGGTCCCTCGGACAGAACACCGGGGAGCTGTTTTTT. It translates to CASSWSLGQNTGELFF. This sequence joins TRBV7-9 and TRBJ2-2; tentative D call: TRBD1 (5 bases). Germline-derived CDR1 and CDR2 are SEHNR and FQNEAQ (reference sequence). V gave up 4 bases and J gave up 1 base, with 13 bases separating them. The CDR3 loop spans 16 amino acids.